The TCR beta chain under discussion was sequenced for a study of cytomegalovirus exposure and HLA in healthy donors. Study as a whole: A prior study identified roughly 110 million unique TCR beta sequences from some 200 million T cells. General study points: Per a later analysis, roughly 17,000 TCR beta sequences showed association with HLA alleles at 0.05 false discovery rate.

It was with 60 Vbeta and 13 Jbeta primers that the PCR ran. Clones were sequenced by immunoSEQ multiplex PCR, and TCRdb holds only the in-frame ones, with some missing. Of 150,000 to 200,000 clones listed, 80% to 85% are singletons. A remark on this clone: Its antigen remains unknown.

The ends were cut back, 3 bases at V and 9 bases at J, with 9 bases in the middle. This CDR3 is 12 amino acids long. Germline assignment: CDR1 SGHVS and CDR2 FQNEAQ. The sequencing input was PBMCs. This receptor was obtained from a woman in her twenties or thirties in good health and CMV-seronegative. The chain links TRBV7-8 to TRBJ2-1; D gene uncertain. CDR3 sequence reads: CASSFPLVEQFF. In nucleotides, the CDR3 is TGTGCCAGCAGCTTCCCCCTTGTTGAGCAGTTCTTC.